The 8 T cell receptor beta chains given below trace back to one sample, sequenced in a study of shared clonotypes between healthy human individuals. This table comes from immunoSEQ multiplex PCR, and its TCRdb copy is limited to in-frame clones, with some not included. This table holds more than 400,000 clones, about 96% found once. Material: naive CD4+ T cells sorted from blood. Subset reported: CD45RA+ positively selected. The receptors derive from a woman aged 25-40 years in good health.

The chain is built from TRBV6-1 and TRBJ1-5, with D hard to call. V lost 1 base and J 5 bases, leaving 3 bases between the germline ends. The germline CDR1 and CDR2 sequences are MNHNS and SASEGT. The CDR3 consists of 12 residues. CDR3 sequence reads: CASSEVDQPQHF. The DNA of the CDR3 is TGTGCCAGCAGTGAAGTAGATCAGCCCCAGCATTTT.

This sequence joins TRBV5-1 and TRBJ1-1; a possible D gene is TRBD1 (5 bases). V lost 2 bases and J lost 4, with 9 bases in between. Germline V gene data show CDR1 as SGHRS and CDR2 as YFSETQ. The CDR3 consists of 13 residues. The CDR3 DNA follows: TGCGCCAGCAGCTTACAGGATTCCACTGAAGCTTTCTTT. Protein product: CASSLQDSTEAFF.

The chain links TRBV4-1 to TRBJ1-5; 9 bases map to TRBD1. The germline CDR1 and CDR2 sequences are MGHRA and YSYEKL. The CDR3 has 17 amino acids. The V segment lost 1 base and the J segment 4 bases; nucleotides outside the gene matches: 8. The CDR3 nucleotides read TGCGCCAGCAGCCAAGCTCACAGGGGGCTAGGGAATCAGCCCCAGCATTTT. It translates to CASSQAHRGLGNQPQHF.

The chain couples TRBV18 to TRBJ2-7; D assignment may be TRBD1 or TRBD2 (8 bases each). The germline V and J ends were trimmed by 5 bases and 4 bases, with 24 bases remaining between them. This CDR3 region has 17 residues. Looked up from germline, CDR1 is KGHSH and CDR2 is LQKENI. CDR3 protein: CASSTGGEAGAFYEQYF. Written as DNA, the CDR3 is TGTGCCAGCTCAACAGGGGGAGAAGCGGGAGCTTTTTACGAGCAGTACTTC.

The rearrangement joins TRBV9 to TRBJ2-7, with 10 bases aligning to TRBD2. The V gene end was trimmed by 3 bases and the J gene end by 5 bases; junction bases not matched to a gene: 5. Germline V gives CDR1 SGDLS, CDR2 YYNGEE. The CDR3 is made up of 14 amino acids. The CDR3 DNA sequence: TGTGCCAGCAGCGATTGGACTAGCGGCGACGAGCAGTACTTC. Protein sequence: CASSDWTSGDEQYF.

The rearrangement uses TRBV7-8 and TRBJ2-2; 9 bases are a match to TRBD1. Germline V gene sequence: CDR1 SGHVS, CDR2 FQNEAQ. The junction had 7 bases not matched to a gene; V was cut back by 6 bases and J by 2 bases. The CDR3 covers 16 residues. In DNA, the CDR3 is TGTGCCAGCAGTTTGAGGACAGGGGTCAACACCGGGGAGCTGTTTTTT. This codes for CASSLRTGVNTGELFF. The whole variable domain, filled in from reference TRBV7-8 and TRBJ2-2, reads GAGVSQSPRYKVAKRGQDVALRCDPISGHVSLFWYQQALGQGPEFLTYFQNEAQLDKSGLPSDRFFAERPEGSVSTLKIQRTQQEDSAVYLCASSLRTGVNTGELFFGEGSRLTVL.

This clone has only a few counts. The chain is built from TRBV4-1 and TRBJ1-3; 9 bases line up with TRBD1. The junction had 4 bases not matched to a gene; V was cut back by 3 bases and J by 4 bases. Germline CDR1 and CDR2: MGHRA and YSYEKL. There are 15 residues in the CDR3. CDR3 residues: CASSQTGQGGNTIYF. In nucleotides, the CDR3 is TGCGCCAGCAGCCAGACGGGACAGGGCGGAAACACCATATATTTT.

This sequence joins TRBV28 and TRBJ1-1; D is undetermined. Trimming stripped 5 bases from V and 1 base from J, with 8 bases between. Germline CDR1 and CDR2: MDHEN and SYDVKM. The CDR3 length is 13 residues. The CDR3: CASSPPWNTEAFF. The CDR3, as DNA: TGTGCCAGCAGTCCTCCTTGGAACACTGAAGCTTTCTTT.